The 20 T cell receptor beta chains below were found in one sample sequenced in a study of CD8+CD57+ T cells in acquired aplastic anemia. Only patients with CD8+CD57+ cell expansion on flow cytometry were chosen for sequencing. Researchers used genomic DNA as the template to profile TCR beta VDJ and CDR3. TCRdb recomputed calls from the reads with MiXCR, one row per CDR3 protein. This sample has hundreds of thousands of distinct CDR3 sequences, with roughly 53% found just once. Sequencing was done on a sample of sorted CD4+, CD8+, or CD8+CD57+ T cells (not recorded which) from PBMCs. The receptors were sampled from a human donor with aplastic anemia.

This clonotype was counted many times. The chain employs TRBV7-6 and TRBJ1-1; D is unresolved. This CDR3 is 13 amino acids long. Deletions cut 5 bases from V and 3 bases from J, with 10 bases between. Germline V gene lookup returns CDR1 SGHVS and CDR2 FNYEAQ. Here the CDR3 reads CASSMRSDTEAFF. For the CDR3, the DNA is TGTGCCAGCAGCATGCGGAGTGACACTGAAGCTTTCTTT.

This clonotype was found many times. The chain carries TRBV7-2 and TRBJ1-2, with a tentative D call TRBD1 (5 bases). This CDR3 has 13 amino acids. V was shortened by 1 base and J by 4 bases, with 7 bases between the two germline ends. CDR1 and CDR2 from the germline V gene are SGHTA and FQGNSA. The CDR3 reads CASSLDRTYGYTF. Written as DNA, the CDR3 is TGTGCCAGCAGCTTAGACAGGACCTATGGCTACACCTTC.

The chain recombines TRBV25-1 with TRBJ1-6, with 7 bases identical to TRBD1. This CDR3 has 13 residues. V trimming: 6 bases; J trimming: 10 bases; junction bases outside the gene matches: 6. Germline lookup yields CDR1 MGHDK and CDR2 SYGVNS. The CDR3 DNA sequence: TGTGCCAGCAGCCGGGACAGTGAATCACCCCTCCACTTT. It translates to CASSRDSESPLHF.

There are a few counts of this clonotype. The junction shows a germline mismatch at one end, possibly a read error. This chain's CDR3 is CASSQEWKQVGLYKQYF. The CDR3 DNA follows: TGCGCCAGCAGCCAAGAATGGAAACAGGTGGGGCTCTACAAGCAGTACTTC. V and J are TRBV7-3 and TRBJ2-7; the D gene is possibly TRBD1 (5 bases). Germline CDR1 and CDR2: SGHTA and FQGTGA. The CDR3 is made up of 17 amino acids.

This clonotype has at least ten counts. The chain uses TRBV5-1 and TRBJ1-2, with D hard to call. The CDR3 is 13 amino acids. Germline V gene lookup returns CDR1 SGHRS and CDR2 YFSETQ. Trimming pared 3 bases from V and 8 bases from J, leaving 14 bases between. The CDR3 DNA is TGCGCCAGCAGCTCGGACGGGGAGTGGGGCTACACCTTC. It translates to CASSSDGEWGYTF.

This clonotype has only a few counts. This chain links TRBV29-1 with TRBJ2-7, with D maybe TRBD1 (6 bases). CDR3 length equals 12 residues. Looked up from germline, CDR1 is SQVTM and CDR2 is ANQGSEA. Trimming pared 6 bases from V and 2 bases from J, leaving 11 bases between. CDR3 coding DNA: TGCAGCGTCAGACAGGTTACCTACGAGCAGTACTTC. Residues: CSVRQVTYEQYF.

This clonotype has ten or more counts. The chain carries TRBV20-1 and TRBJ1-5, with D possibly TRBD1 on 5 matching bases. Germline lookup yields CDR1 DFQATT and CDR2 SNEGSKA (reference sequence). The CDR3 contains 13 residues. Trimming left V 1 base short and J 5 bases short, with 9 bases between. The chain's CDR3 is CSARGDGDQPQHF. DNA of the CDR3: TGCAGTGCTAGAGGGGACGGGGATCAGCCCCAGCATTTT.

Of note for this clonotype: A junction boundary mismatches the germline segment, possibly from a read error. The chain couples TRBV19 to TRBJ1-5; 7 bases match TRBD1. The CDR3 contains 14 residues. Per the germline V gene, CDR1 is LNHDA and CDR2 is SQIVND (reference sequence). DNA of the CDR3: TGTGCCAGTAGTCTGACAGGGAGGGATCAGCTCCAGCATTTT. As protein: CASSLTGRDQLQHF.

CDR3 nucleotide sequence: TGTGCCAGCAGTTGGGACAGGGGCCATAGCGGGGCCACCTACGAGCAGTACTTC. The encoded protein is CASSWDRGHSGATYEQYF. This sequence joins TRBV12-3 or TRBV12-4 and TRBJ2-7, with 10 bases that match TRBD1. The junction had 14 bases not matched to a gene; V was cut back by 4 bases and J by 2 bases. The CDR3 has 18 residues.

The genes are TRBV27 and TRBJ1-2, with a possible D match to TRBD1 (6 bases). V was shortened by 3 bases and J by 3 bases, with 11 bases between the two germline ends. Germline V gene sequence: CDR1 MNHEY, CDR2 SMNVEV (reference sequence). The CDR3 has 14 amino acids. The CDR3 nucleotides are TGTGCCAGCAGTTTTGATGGGGGCTACTATGGCTACACCTTC. This translates into CASSFDGGYYGYTF.

This clonotype was recorded at least ten times. The chain combines TRBV11-2 with TRBJ1-2; maybe TRBD1 (6 bases). The CDR3 runs to 17 residues. V was clipped by 5 bases and J by 4 bases, with 23 bases between them. Germline V lookup: CDR1 SGHAT, CDR2 FQNNGV. This CDR3 reads CASSLGGRGFEVYGYTF. CDR3 DNA sequence: TGTGCCAGCAGCCTAGGGGGGAGAGGGTTTGAGGTCTATGGCTACACCTTC.

This clonotype was picked up many times. The chain carries TRBV7-2 and TRBJ2-5; TRBD2 might be the D (5 bases). With 3 bases removed from V and 5 bases from J, the gap between germline ends came to 13 bases. Germline values: CDR1 SGHTA, CDR2 FQGNSA. This CDR3 region has 14 residues. Here the CDR3 reads CASSLRALRETQYF. The CDR3 region has the DNA TGTGCCAGCAGCTTGAGGGCCCTACGGGAGACCCAGTACTTC.

This clonotype appeared many times. V and J are TRBV20-1 and TRBJ1-3; D not resolved. The V end was cut by 5 bases, the J end by 2 bases, with 16 bases between. Germline CDR1 DFQATT, CDR2 SNEGSKA (reference sequence). There are 15 residues in the CDR3. CDR3 sequence reads: CSASRPTVTGNTIYF. The CDR3 DNA is TGCAGTGCTTCCCGCCCTACAGTTACTGGAAACACCATATATTTT.

The chain joins TRBV25-1 to TRBJ1-1, with no clear D. The CDR3 consists of 12 residues. Germline lookup yields CDR1 MGHDK and CDR2 SYGVNS. The V end was cut by 4 bases, the J end by 12 bases, with 15 bases between. The CDR3 sequence is CASSAPPGKTFF. CDR3 DNA sequence: TGTGCCAGCAGTGCTCCGCCCGGGAAGACTTTCTTT.

This chain uses TRBV2 with TRBJ1-2; weak D call: TRBD1 (5 bases). The V and J ends lost 3 bases and 1 base respectively, with 12 bases between them. CDR3 length equals 15 residues. CDR1 SNHLY and CDR2 FYNNEI come from the germline V gene. DNA of the CDR3: TGTGCCAGCAGTGACAGGGTGAGCGATAACTATGGCTACACCTTC. It codes for CASSDRVSDNYGYTF.

The rearrangement uses TRBV9 and TRBJ1-6; D gene uncertain. Germline V lookup: CDR1 SGDLS, CDR2 YYNGEE. CDR3 length equals 15 residues. Trimming took off 4 bases at V and 8 bases at J, with 16 bases between the two ends. Here the CDR3 reads CASSPRGKRDSPLHF. The DNA for the CDR3 is TGTGCCAGCAGCCCACGAGGGAAGCGGGATTCACCCCTCCACTTT. The whole variable domain, filled in from reference TRBV9 and TRBJ1-6, reads DSGVTQTPKHLITATGQRVTLRCSPRSGDLSVYWYQQSLDQGLQFLIQYYNGEERAKGNILERFSAQQFPDLHSELNLSSLELGDSALYFCASSPRGKRDSPLHFGNGTRLTVT.

This clonotype showed up just a few times. The rearrangement links TRBV24-1 to TRBJ2-5; 9 nucleotides line up with TRBD1. Per the germline V gene, CDR1 is KGHDR and CDR2 is SFDVKD. The V and J ends lost 4 bases and 4 bases, in that order; junction bases with no gene match: 6. The CDR3 covers 15 residues. The CDR3 nucleotides read TGTGCCACCAGTGACCCGGGACAGGGTGTAGAGACCCAGTACTTC. It is translated as CATSDPGQGVETQYF.

The table lists this clonotype with a few counts. The chain employs TRBV7-2 and TRBJ1-5; a weak D match, TRBD1 (5 bases). Trimming took 2 bases from V and 6 from J, leaving 11 bases between them. Germline V lookup: CDR1 SGHTA, CDR2 FQGNSA. The CDR3 length is 14 residues. CDR3 DNA sequence: TGTGCCAGCAGCTTATTGGCGAGGGGTCAGCCCCAGCATTTT. Protein sequence: CASSLLARGQPQHF.

This clonotype was counted ten times or more. The gene calls are TRBV10-1 and TRBJ2-5, with 11 bases fitting TRBD2. Germline V gene lookup returns CDR1 WNHNN and CDR2 SYGVQD (reference sequence). The CDR3 runs to 15 residues. Trimming cost V 2 bases and J 5 bases; bases outside gene matches: 4. This CDR3 reads CASSEGSSGRETQYF. The CDR3 DNA is TGCGCCAGCAGTGAGGGGTCTAGCGGGAGGGAGACCCAGTACTTC.

The V gene is TRBV2, the J gene TRBJ2-7; TRBD1 aligns across 7 bases. V was pared by 6 bases and J by 7 bases, with 9 bases of the junction left unmatched. Germline V CDR1 and CDR2: SNHLY, FYNNEI. The CDR3 is 13 amino acids. The CDR3 sequence is CASRGTATLEQYF. CDR3 coding DNA: TGTGCCAGCAGGGGGACAGCTACCTTGGAGCAGTACTTC. Full variable domain (outside the CDR3, taken from reference TRBV2 and TRBJ2-7): EPEVTQTPSHQVTQMGQEVILRCVPISNHLYFYWYRQILGQKVEFLVSFYNNEISEKSEIFDDQFSVERPDGSNFTLKIRSTKLEDSAMYFCASRGTATLEQYFGPGTRLTVT.